The 2 T cell receptor beta chains presented below share a single source sample, sequenced in a study of T cell responses to AZD1222 COVID-19 vaccine. The protocol was immunoSEQ multiplex PCR, while the TCRdb copy is restricted to in-frame clones and leaves out a portion. The sample holds some 100,000 clones; 70% to 90% are singletons and the top ten take 17%. Here the sequenced sample was peripheral blood, taken 28 days after the second AZD1222 dose. The receptors derive from an adult who received the AZD1222 COVID-19 vaccine.

The chain links TRBV5-1 to TRBJ1-1; TRBD1 might be the D (5 bases). Trimming left V 1 base short and J 3 bases short, with 7 bases between. Germline values: CDR1 SGHRS, CDR2 YFSETQ. The length of the CDR3 is 13 residues. CDR3 sequence (DNA): TGCGCCAGCAGCTTGTCGGGGGACACTGAAGCTTTCTTT. Its protein product is CASSLSGDTEAFF.

The rearrangement links TRBV2 to TRBJ1-5; D is unresolved. Trimming removed 1 base at V and 3 bases at J, with 4 bases between. Germline V lookup: CDR1 SNHLY, CDR2 FYNNEI. This CDR3 region has 13 residues. The CDR3 loop reads CASSEGPNQPQHF. Here the CDR3 DNA reads TGTGCCAGCAGTGAAGGGCCCAATCAGCCCCAGCATTTT.